This T cell receptor (beta chain) was profiled in a study of shared clonotypes between healthy human individuals. Whole-study results and caveats: Though the depth was large, rarefaction showed that sorted-subset sequencing was incomplete.

Concerning this clone: Its target is not known.

In germline, CDR1 is MNHEY, CDR2 SMNVEV (reference sequence). The CDR3 runs 14 residues. Trimming pared 4 bases from V and 6 bases from J, leaving 14 bases between. CD45RO-negative, CCR7-selected cells formed the naive CD8 fraction, which excluded terminally differentiated effector memory CD45RA+ cells. The assay was immunoSEQ multiplex PCR, and TCRdb's table has in-frame clones only and misses some. The repertoire holds about 2 million clones, with about 95% as singletons. Source material: naive CD8+ T cells sorted from blood. The receptor was derived from a man between 18 and 35 years old in good health. V and J are TRBV27 and TRBJ2-3; possible D gene TRBD1, 6 bases. The CDR3 here is CASSSETGMDTQYF. Written as DNA, the CDR3 is TGTGCCAGCAGTTCCGAAACAGGGATGGATACGCAGTATTTT.